Presented here are 18 T cell receptor beta chains from one specimen sequenced in a study of T-cell reconstitution after alpha-beta-depleted transplantation in children. Preparing the TCRbeta library involved the use of unique molecular identifiers. TCRdb fed the PCR reads into MiXCR, producing one record per CDR3 protein. The data contain nearly 200,000 distinct CDR3 sequences, 6.3% of them singletons. Sample: PBMCs, taken before TCRalphabeta/CD19-depleted stem cell transplant. The receptors originated from a girl younger than two with combined immunodeficiency, due to receive a stem cell transplant.

This clonotype was recorded at least ten times. V gene TRBV7-2 combines with J gene TRBJ1-1, with 8 bases lining up with TRBD1. Germline trimming cut 1 base from V and 3 bases from J; bases unmatched to any gene: 4. The CDR3 is 15 residues long. Germline V gene sequence: CDR1 SGHTA, CDR2 FQGNSA. CDR3 region: CASSLGADRDTEAFF. The CDR3 DNA sequence: TGTGCCAGCAGCTTAGGTGCGGACAGGGACACTGAAGCTTTCTTT.

This clonotype was detected ten times or more. The V gene is TRBV7-3, the J gene TRBJ2-5, with 9 bases fitting TRBD1. The J segment lost 5 bases and the V segment lost 4 bases, leaving 8 bases of the junction unmatched. The CDR3 has 15 residues. Germline CDR1 is SGHTA and CDR2 is FQGTGA. In DNA form, the CDR3 reads TGTGCCAGCAGCTCCACCGGGACAGGGAGGGAGACCCAGTACTTC. This translates into CASSSTGTGRETQYF.

There are many counts of this clonotype. The chain links TRBV12-3 or TRBV12-4 to TRBJ1-6; TRBD1 might be the D (6 bases). This CDR3 comprises 16 residues. V lost 6 bases to trimming and J lost 0 bases, with 12 bases between them. CDR3 DNA: TGTGCCAGCAGCCATGACAGGAGCTCCTATAATTCACCCCTCCACTTT. This codes for CASSHDRSSYNSPLHF.

This clonotype has ten or more counts. DNA for the CDR3: TGCAGTGCTAGAAACTACAGGGGAAATACAGATACGCAGTATTTT. This gives the protein CSARNYRGNTDTQYF. This chain joins TRBV20-1 and TRBJ2-3; 7 positions agree with TRBD1. V was pared by 2 bases and J by 3 bases, with 8 bases of the junction left unmatched. The CDR3 consists of 15 residues. Germline V lookup: CDR1 DFQATT, CDR2 SNEGSKA (reference sequence).

In this sample, this clonotype turned up many times. The CDR3 DNA is TGTGCCAGCAGCCGACCGCGGACATACGAGCAGTACTTC. Protein: CASSRPRTYEQYF. This sequence joins TRBV28 and TRBJ2-7; D possibly corresponds to TRBD1 (5 bases). Germline V gives CDR1 MDHEN, CDR2 SYDVKM. The CDR3 extends over 13 amino acids. V was trimmed by 6 bases and J by 4 bases, leaving 13 bases between them.

This clonotype came up many times. The CDR3 region is CASSQDRQVGEQYF. The CDR3 DNA reads TGCGCCAGCAGCCAAGACCGACAGGTGGGCGAGCAGTACTTC. The chain recombines TRBV4-3 with TRBJ2-7, with D possibly TRBD1 on 6 matching bases. The CDR3 runs to 14 residues. The germline CDR1 and CDR2 sequences are LGHNA and YSLEER. V was shortened by 0 bases and J by 6 bases, with 12 bases between the two germline ends.

This clonotype was observed at least ten times. The rearrangement uses TRBV5-1 and TRBJ2-1; D might be TRBD1 or TRBD2, each matching 5 bases. CDR3 length equals 16 residues. Germline V gives CDR1 SGHRS, CDR2 YFSETQ. Between the trimmed V and J ends, which lost 0 bases and 8 bases, there was a span of 18 bases. The CDR3 protein is CASSLAVGVGWDEQFF. The CDR3 DNA reads TGCGCCAGCAGCTTGGCCGTGGGGGTTGGGTGGGATGAGCAGTTCTTC.

This clonotype was counted between two and nine times. V is TRBV9 and J is TRBJ2-1; D is possibly TRBD2 (7 bases). Trimming removed 0 bases at V and 4 bases at J, with 14 bases between. Germline assignment: CDR1 SGDLS and CDR2 YYNGEE. The CDR3 covers 16 residues. The DNA of the CDR3 is TGTGCCAGCAGCGTAGAAGGGGGGGAGGGGTACAATGAGCAGTTCTTC. Encoded protein: CASSVEGGEGYNEQFF.

V usage is TRBV11-3 and J usage is TRBJ2-5; D gene unclear. V shed 3 bases and J shed 4 bases, with 15 bases lying between them. This CDR3 has 15 residues. Germline CDR1 SGHNT, CDR2 YENEEA. The CDR3 DNA follows: TGTGCCAGCAGCTTCCCGGGCAGGAGAGCAGAGACCCAGTACTTC. It codes for CASSFPGRRAETQYF. Complete variable domain (other parts from reference TRBV11-3 and TRBJ2-5): EAGVVQSPRYKIIEKKQPVAFWCNPISGHNTLYWYLQNLGQGPELLIRYENEEAVDDSQLPKDRFSAERLKGVDSTLKIQPAELGDSAVYLCASSFPGRRAETQYFGPGTRLLVL.

The sample holds many counts of this clonotype. The genes are TRBV24-1 and TRBJ2-2; D unresolved. Germline V gene sequence: CDR1 KGHDR, CDR2 SFDVKD. This CDR3 comprises 14 residues. V lost 1 base and J 3 bases, leaving 5 bases between the germline ends. The CDR3: CATSDFVHTGELFF. For the CDR3, the DNA is TGTGCCACCAGTGATTTTGTACACACCGGGGAGCTGTTTTTT.

This clonotype has at least ten counts. The genes are TRBV5-1 and TRBJ1-1; 7 nucleotides align to TRBD1. The CDR3 extends over 15 amino acids. J was trimmed by 3 bases and V by 4 bases; bases with no gene match: 9. The V gene's germline CDR1 is SGHRS and CDR2 YFSETQ. The CDR3, as DNA: TGCGCCAGCAGCGAAGGGGACAGTGGTGACACTGAAGCTTTCTTT. Translated, it gives CASSEGDSGDTEAFF.

This clonotype came up many times. The chain couples TRBV29-1 to TRBJ1-6, with D hard to call. Between the trimmed V and J ends, which lost 7 bases and 6 bases, there was a span of 13 bases. Germline loops: CDR1 SQVTM, CDR2 ANQGSEA. The CDR3 spans 13 residues. Written as DNA, the CDR3 is TGCAGCGCTAGAGTGCAGCCTAATTCACCCCTCCACTTT. Protein: CSARVQPNSPLHF.

The chain recombines TRBV7-9 with TRBJ2-7; 7 nucleotides agree with TRBD1. V was pared by 5 bases and J by 2 bases, with 9 bases of the junction left unmatched. This CDR3 comprises 15 residues. Per germline, CDR1 SEHNR and CDR2 FQNEAQ (reference sequence). The CDR3 protein is CASSPPDRPAYEQYF. The CDR3 region has the DNA TGTGCCAGCAGCCCCCCGGACAGGCCAGCCTACGAGCAGTACTTC.

This clonotype was recorded many times. This rearrangement joins TRBV7-6 to TRBJ2-5; D unclear. This CDR3 has 12 residues. V was clipped by 1 base and J by 5 bases, with 5 bases between them. The germline V gene encodes CDR1 SGHVS and CDR2 FNYEAQ. The CDR3: CASSLEWETQYF. For the CDR3, the DNA is TGTGCCAGCAGCTTAGAGTGGGAGACCCAGTACTTC.

This clonotype has at least ten counts. The J gene is TRBJ2-1, the V gene TRBV28, with TRBD2 identical over 7 bases. Germline lookup yields CDR1 MDHEN and CDR2 SYDVKM. This CDR3 has 13 residues. J lost 9 bases, V lost 4 bases, and 6 bases had no gene match. This CDR3 reads CASSWSLAAEQFF. DNA of the CDR3: TGTGCCAGCAGTTGGTCTCTAGCGGCTGAGCAGTTCTTC.

This clonotype has ten or more counts. The V gene is TRBV6-1, the J gene TRBJ2-2, with D possibly being TRBD1 (6 bases). Between the trimmed V and J ends, which lost 8 bases and 3 bases, there was a span of 13 bases. The CDR3 spans 14 residues. Germline values: CDR1 MNHNS, CDR2 SASEGT. CDR3 region: CASRVGAYTGELFF. CDR3 DNA sequence: TGTGCCAGCCGTGTGGGGGCTTACACCGGGGAGCTGTTTTTT.

At least ten counts were recorded for this clonotype. The rearrangement uses TRBV11-1 and TRBJ2-1; TRBD2 matches at 13 bases. With V trimmed by 5 bases and J by 0 bases, 10 bases remained unmatched. This CDR3 spans 19 amino acids. Germline V gene lookup returns CDR1 SGHAT and CDR2 FQDESV (reference sequence). The CDR3 DNA is TGTGCCAGCAGCAAGGGGGGACTAGCGGGGCTGAGCTCCTACAATGAGCAGTTCTTC. This encodes CASSKGGLAGLSSYNEQFF.

DNA of the CDR3: TGTGCCAGCAGCCCGGGGCTAGCGGGGGGAGTCGGGGAGCTGTTTTTT. Translated: CASSPGLAGGVGELFF. V and J are TRBV27 and TRBJ2-2, with 11 bases identical to TRBD2. CDR1 is MNHEY and CDR2 is SMNVEV in the germline V gene (reference sequence). The J segment lost 7 bases and the V segment lost 6 bases, leaving 10 bases of the junction unmatched. The CDR3 is 16 residues long.